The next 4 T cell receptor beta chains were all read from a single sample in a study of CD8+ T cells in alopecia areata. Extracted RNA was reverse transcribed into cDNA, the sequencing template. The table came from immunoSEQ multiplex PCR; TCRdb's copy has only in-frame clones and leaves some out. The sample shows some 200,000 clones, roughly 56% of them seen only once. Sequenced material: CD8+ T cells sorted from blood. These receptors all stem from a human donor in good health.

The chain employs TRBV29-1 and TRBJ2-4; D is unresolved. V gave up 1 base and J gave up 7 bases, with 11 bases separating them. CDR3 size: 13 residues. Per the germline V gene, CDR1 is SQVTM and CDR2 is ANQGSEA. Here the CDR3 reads CSVEAGLGNIQYF. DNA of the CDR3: TGCAGCGTTGAAGCAGGTTTGGGGAACATTCAGTACTTC.

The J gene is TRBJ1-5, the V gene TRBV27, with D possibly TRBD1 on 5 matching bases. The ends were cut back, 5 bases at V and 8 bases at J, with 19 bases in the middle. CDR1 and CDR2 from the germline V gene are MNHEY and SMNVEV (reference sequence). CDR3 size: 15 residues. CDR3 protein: CASSLVGGTQEPQHF. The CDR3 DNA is TGTGCCAGCAGTCTAGTGGGGGGAACCCAAGAGCCCCAGCATTTT.

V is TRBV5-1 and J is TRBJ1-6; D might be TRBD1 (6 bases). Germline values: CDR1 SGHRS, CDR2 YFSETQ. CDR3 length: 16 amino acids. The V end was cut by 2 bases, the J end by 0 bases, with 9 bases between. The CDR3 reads CASSFTGSSYNSPLHF. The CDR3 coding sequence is TGCGCCAGCAGCTTTACAGGGAGCTCCTATAATTCACCCCTCCACTTT. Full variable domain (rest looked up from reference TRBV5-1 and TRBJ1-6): KAGVTQTPRYLIKTRGQQVTLSCSPISGHRSVSWYQQTPGQGLQFLFEYFSETQRNKGNFPGRFSGRQFSNSRSEMNVSTLELGDSALYLCASSFTGSSYNSPLHFGNGTRLTVT.

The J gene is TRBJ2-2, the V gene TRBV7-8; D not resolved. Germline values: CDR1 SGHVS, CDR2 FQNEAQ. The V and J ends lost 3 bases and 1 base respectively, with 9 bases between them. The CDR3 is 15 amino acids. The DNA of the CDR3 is TGTGCCAGCAGCTTCTCGGACGGGAACACCGGGGAGCTGTTTTTT. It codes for CASSFSDGNTGELFF.